This TCR beta chain derives from a study of blood T cell repertoires in COVID-19. Study overall: Some COVID-19 samples were acute and others convalescent; all came from the United States, Italy and Spain. Sources were T cells, B-cell-depleted T cells, or PBMCs; the material itself was cDNA or gDNA.

Per the original data handling: Amplifying reference gene primers gave estimates of nucleated cell counts. Data came from immunoSEQ multiplex PCR; TCRdb stores just in-frame clones and leaves some out. D and trimming were read from the DNA, whereas the V and J calls and clone size are those reported in that table. The data show some 220,000 clones, with about 80% seen just once and 2% to 2.5% held by the top ten. Looked up from germline, CDR1 is MNHNS and CDR2 is SASEGT. The V segment lost 7 bases and the J segment 8 bases; nucleotides outside the gene matches: 13. The CDR3 totals 15 residues. Sequencing was done on a sample of peripheral blood. The V and J genes are TRBV6-1 and TRBJ1-4; TRBD1 matches at 7 bases. The clonotype was recovered from an older woman with acute or convalescent COVID-19. CDR3 loop: CASIDRDSRTEKLFF. The CDR3 bases are TGTGCCAGCATCGACCGGGACAGTCGAACGGAAAAACTGTTTTTT.